This entry describes one T cell receptor beta chain. V dropped 6 bases and J dropped 0 bases, with 9 bases sitting between them. This CDR3 is built from 15 residues. The germline V gene has CDR1 MRHNA and CDR2 SNTAGT. This specimen belongs to a study of technical replicates of blood from a few donors. The method was immunoSEQ multiplex PCR; TCRdb's version includes in-frame clones alone and lacks a portion of them. The sample lists around 80,000 clones, around 93% seen once, with 0.24% in the top ten. V is TRBV6-4 and J is TRBJ2-6; no definite D call. The TCR comes from a human donor in good health. The sample taken for sequencing was T cells isolated from PBMCs. The CDR3 reads CASSIESSGANVLTF. The CDR3 region has the DNA TGTGCCAGCAGCATTGAGAGCTCTGGGGCCAACGTCCTGACTTTC.